These 10 T cell receptor beta chains were all obtained from the same sample, sequenced in a study of T-cell reconstitution after alpha-beta-depleted transplantation in children (dated by TCRdb to the mid-2010s). Library creation used PCR. TCRdb names Illumina HiSeq 2500 as the instrument used. TCR library preparation used molecular barcoding, with unique molecular identifiers applied to normalize quantification of the TCRbeta repertoire. Through fastp at Q25 and MiXCR, TCRdb rebuilt clones from the public reads, retaining in-frame beta chains. Rows with a matching CDR3 protein are joined into one entry that keeps the most common DNA and genes. This sample lists roughly 590,000 distinct CDR3 sequences; roughly 15% were detected once. The ten top clones hold about 1.1% of the sample. Sequences were derived from PBMCs from the stem cell graft donor, sampled from the stem cell graft. The receptors come from a human donor who donated a stem cell graft to a child with acute myeloid leukemia.

This clonotype was seen ten or more times. The gene calls are TRBV21-1 and TRBJ2-2; the table names TRBD1, a call not compared with the DNA. TRBV21-1 has pseudogene status. This CDR3 is 14 amino acids long. This CDR3 reads CASSPCQRRGELFF. The CDR3 DNA reads as TGTGCCAGCAGCCCCTGTCAGAGGCGCGGGGAGCTGTTTTTT.

The rearrangement links TRBV6-1 to TRBJ1-2; D is perhaps TRBD1 (6 bases). The CDR3 length is 14 residues. V was pared by 1 base and J by 8 bases, with 14 bases between. The germline V gene encodes CDR1 MNHNS and CDR2 SASEGT. The CDR3 sequence: CASSEGGAASGYTF. DNA of the CDR3: TGTGCCAGCAGTGAAGGGGGGGCGGCGAGCGGCTACACCTTC.

This clonotype appeared many times. This chain joins TRBV24-1 and TRBJ2-3; 10 bases are a match to TRBD1. The junction had 5 bases not matched to a gene; V was cut back by 4 bases and J by 2 bases. Germline loops: CDR1 KGHDR, CDR2 SFDVKD. The CDR3 runs to 16 residues. CDR3 coding DNA: TGTGCCACCAGTGACCTGGGACAGGGGATCACAGATACGCAGTATTTT. Protein sequence: CATSDLGQGITDTQYF.

This clonotype was counted ten times or more. One end of the junction varies from germline; a read error may be responsible. This chain links TRBV7-2 with TRBJ2-7, with TRBD1 identical over 8 bases. The CDR3 covers 14 residues. Germline V gene sequence: CDR1 SGHTA, CDR2 FQGNSA. The CDR3 loop is CASSLNSPPTGAIF. CDR3 DNA sequence: TGTGCCAGCAGCTTAAATAGTCCCCCGACAGGGGCGATATTC.

This clonotype appeared many times. The V call is TRBV7-3, the J call TRBJ1-2; no firm D call. CDR3 size: 11 residues. Germline V gene data show CDR1 as SGHTA and CDR2 as FQGTGA. The germline V and J ends were trimmed by 6 bases and 6 bases, with 8 bases remaining between them. CDR3 DNA sequence: TGTGCCAGCAGGGGGATCAATGGCTACACCTTC. This translates into CASRGINGYTF.

This clonotype was detected many times. The rearrangement uses TRBV20-1 and TRBJ1-1; D is uncertain. The length of the CDR3 is 15 residues. CDR1 and CDR2 (germline): DFQATT, SNEGSKA (reference sequence). The germline V and J ends were trimmed by 0 bases and 2 bases, with 13 bases remaining between them. Here the CDR3 DNA reads TGCAGTGCTAGAGACCAACTACGGCTTAACACTGAAGCTTTCTTT. Translated: CSARDQLRLNTEAFF.

The J gene is TRBJ2-6, the V gene TRBV30; D unresolved. The germline CDR1 and CDR2 sequences are GTSNPN and SVGIG (reference sequence). CDR3 size: 14 residues. V was shortened by 1 base and J by 4 bases, with 8 bases between the two germline ends. CDR3 in DNA: TGTGCCTGGAGTGGGGTTATAGGGGCCAACGTCCTGACTTTC. It is translated as CAWSGVIGANVLTF.

This chain joins TRBV7-9 and TRBJ2-7, with D unclear. The germline gives CDR1 SEHNR, CDR2 FQNEAQ (reference sequence). This CDR3 is 14 amino acids long. V lost 5 bases and J lost 1, with 12 bases in between. CDR3 protein: CASSPRTPSYEQYF. DNA for the CDR3: TGTGCCAGCAGCCCTCGGACGCCATCCTACGAGCAGTACTTC. The entire variable domain, with the rest obtained from reference TRBV7-9 and TRBJ2-7, is as follows: DTGVSQNPRHKITKRGQNVTFRCDPISEHNRLYWYRQTLGQGPEFLTYFQNEAQLEKSRLLSDRFSAERPKGSFSTLEIQRTEQGDSAMYLCASSPRTPSYEQYFGPGTRLTVT.

This clonotype was seen more than once but under ten times. The J gene is TRBJ1-1, the V gene TRBV6-6; D unclear. This CDR3 spans 13 amino acids. Germline assignment: CDR1 MNHNY and CDR2 SVGAGI (reference sequence). Trimming pared 6 bases from V and 1 base from J, leaving 9 bases between. DNA for the CDR3: TGTGCCAGCAGACCCGACAAGAACACTGAAGCTTTCTTT. Translation gives CASRPDKNTEAFF.

This clonotype was seen repeatedly, ten times or more. The rearrangement uses TRBV10-3 and TRBJ1-1; D is perhaps TRBD1 (6 bases). The CDR3 spans 13 residues. From germline, CDR1 is ENHRY and CDR2 SYGVKD. The V end lost 7 bases, the J end lost 0 bases, and 9 bases lay between the germline ends. CDR3 region: CAIKDSLNTEAFF. For the CDR3, the DNA is TGTGCCATCAAGGACAGTCTGAACACTGAAGCTTTCTTT.